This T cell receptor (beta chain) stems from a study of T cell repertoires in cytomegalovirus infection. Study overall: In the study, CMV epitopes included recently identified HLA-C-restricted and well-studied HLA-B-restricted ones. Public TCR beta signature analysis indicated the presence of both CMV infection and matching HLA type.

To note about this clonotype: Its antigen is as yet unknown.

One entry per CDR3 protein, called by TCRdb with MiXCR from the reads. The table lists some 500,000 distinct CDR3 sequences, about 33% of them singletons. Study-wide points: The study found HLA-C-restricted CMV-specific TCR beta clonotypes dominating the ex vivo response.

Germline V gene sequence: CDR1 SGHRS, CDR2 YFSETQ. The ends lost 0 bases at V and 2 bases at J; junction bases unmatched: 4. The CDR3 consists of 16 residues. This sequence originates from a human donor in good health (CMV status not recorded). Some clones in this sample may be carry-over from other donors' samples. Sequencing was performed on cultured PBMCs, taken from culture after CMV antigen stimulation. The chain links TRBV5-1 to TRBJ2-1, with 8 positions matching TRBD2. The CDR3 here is CASSLDGAGAYNEQFF. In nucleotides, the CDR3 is TGCGCCAGCAGCTTGGATGGAGCGGGAGCCTACAATGAGCAGTTCTTC.